The sequence of this T cell receptor (beta chain) was determined in a study of T cells in Graves' hyperthyroidism and ophthalmopathy (dated by TCRdb to about 2019). Context from the whole study: Peripheral blood samples were taken at the time of initial diagnosis, prior to any treatment. TCR V-J signatures able to tell the groups apart were searched for in a discovery cohort of 90 to 100 patients, of whom over 40 had Graves' ophthalmopathy and about 60 had stable Graves' hyperthyroidism. Prospective prediction of ophthalmopathy was tested in an independent validation cohort consisting of 18 hyperthyroidism patients and some 17 patients who later progressed to ophthalmopathy. The roughly 91 discovery patients were randomly split 7:3 into training and test sets. Thyroid tissue and blood T-cell repertoires from about six Graves' hyperthyroidism patients were also compared in the study. After sampling, hyperthyroidism patients received methimazole starting at 30 mg daily, and ophthalmopathy patients received high-dose intravenous methylprednisolone. According to the paper, TCR Vbeta CDR3 sequencing was carried out on 135 peripheral blood samples, which came from about 45 ophthalmopathy, under 85 hyperthyroidism and about 17 progressor patients.

The CDR3 holds 14 amino acids from the cysteine to the phenylalanine. Only CDR3 DNA is held: 42 bases, read in frame from base 1. Trimmed from V: 4 bases; trimmed from J: 7 bases; junction bases lacking a gene match: 7. The CDR1 and CDR2 encoded by the germline V gene are SGHTA and FQGTGA. The TCR beta CDR3 regions were amplified from RNA transcripts. A first-round RT-PCR of the TCR CDR3 used the HTBI primer set with the Qiagen OneStep RT-PCR kit. The libraries were constructed in a second round of multiplex PCR and then size-selected and purified. The libraries were sequenced on an Illumina HiSeq2000 using paired-end 100 bp reads. Processing in the source paper ran as follows. SOAPnuke was used to process the raw data, removing reads that contained adapters or uncalled bases, had a mean Phred below 15, or lacked an exact match to the constant primer or identifier. COPE v1.2.5 was used to merge high-quality paired reads, and clonotypes were defined as unique nucleotide sequences. MiTCR v1.1 was used to align the clonotypes against IMGT TRBV, TRBD and TRBJ reference segments. The analysis was restricted to V-J combinations with a frequency above 0.0001, which together covered approximately 99% of the repertoires. The TCS score was defined as F50 (clonal expansion) divided by E x V (chaos), with BLOSUM62-based TCRdist calculated between CDR3 peptides within each V-J. Welch's t-statistics and random forest reduced around 510 V-J features to 10 to 15, which were used in a naive Bayes classifier (R e1071). TCRdb reran the public reads through fastp at Q25 and MiXCR, keeping productive beta chains. Each record represents a unique CDR3 protein, reported with the most common genes and DNA among its rows. It is TCRdb's table, rather than the study itself, that gives the V and J calls and clone size. For this sample there are approximately 270,000 distinct CDR3 sequences; about 15% appear just once. The biggest ten clones account for approximately 12% of the sample.

Summary of the overall study and its limitations: In validation, the model predicted progression to ophthalmopathy a median of approximately 6.3 months before onset, with over 55% sensitivity and nearly 75% specificity. A 13 V-J signature model separated ophthalmopathy from stable hyperthyroidism, with 87.88% sensitivity and around 84% specificity in cross-validation and 80%/75% in testing. No statistical method was used to set the sample size in advance, and investigators knew the group allocation. Most expanded thyroid clonotypes (frequency above 0.001) were also found in blood, which suggests that blood repertoires may mirror thyroid immune responses.

The hyperthyroidism patients were between 18 and 65 years old and newly diagnosed, with a disease duration of less than 2 months. Patients with uncontrolled infections, other autoimmune diseases, pregnancy or lactation were excluded. Diagnoses relied on clinical symptoms, serum thyroxine and TRAb, thyroid ultrasound and orbital computed tomography. Blood from progressor patients was collected at the time of first diagnosis with hyperthyroidism, before any ophthalmopathy symptoms had appeared. PBMCs were separated from under 12 ml of fresh peripheral blood using Ficoll-Paque density gradient centrifugation. Progressor patients were defined as those initially diagnosed with Graves' hyperthyroidism in whom ophthalmopathy developed during follow-up. Total RNA was extracted with Trizol reagent, and quality was checked on an Agilent 2100 Bioanalyzer. This clonotype was seen ten or more times. No cognate antigen has been identified for it. Base qualities are not at hand, and no much larger clone is one base apart.

The sample taken for sequencing was blood. This TCR derives from a woman aged 40 to 50 with Graves' hyperthyroidism that later progressed to Graves' ophthalmopathy. The chain is encoded by TRBV7-3 joined to TRBJ2-4, and 7 bases in between align with TRBD2. CDR3 reads: CASSSLGGSNIQYF. The sequenced DNA: TGTGCCAGCAGCTCCCTGGGCGGGAGTAACATTCAGTACTTC.